A single sample is the source of the 7 T cell receptor beta chains below, sequenced in a study of blood T cell repertoires in COVID-19. Profiling relied on immunoSEQ multiplex PCR, and the TCRdb table lists in-frame clones only, not all of them. The sample lists approximately 250,000 clones; 85% to 90% were seen once. The sample was PBMCs or T cells enriched from blood (not recorded which). These receptors originate from a woman aged 30 to 39 with acute COVID-19.

The rearrangement links TRBV7-3 to TRBJ2-5; D perhaps matches TRBD2 (6 bases). The germline V and J ends were trimmed by 4 bases and 4 bases, with 13 bases remaining between them. CDR1 is SGHTA, CDR2 FQGTGA, per germline. There are 14 residues in the CDR3. CDR3 DNA sequence: TGTGCCAGCAGCTCCGGAGGGAACGGAGAGACCCAGTACTTC. Its translation is CASSSGGNGETQYF.

As DNA, the CDR3 is TGTGCCAGCACGGGGTTGGAAAAAGATACGCAGTATTTT. Amino acid sequence: CASTGLEKDTQYF. This chain joins TRBV18 and TRBJ2-3, with a possible D match to TRBD2 (5 bases). Looked up from germline, CDR1 is KGHSH and CDR2 is LQKENI. V shed 8 bases and J shed 5 bases, with 14 bases lying between them. This CDR3 is built from 13 residues.

The rearrangement uses TRBV19 and TRBJ2-4; 7 positions match TRBD2. Germline trimming cut 4 bases from V and 1 base from J; bases unmatched to any gene: 7. CDR1 and CDR2 from the germline V gene are LNHDA and SQIVND (reference sequence). CDR3 length equals 16 residues. DNA of the CDR3: TGTGCCAGTAGTACCGCCCCGCGGGGGGCCAAAAACATTCAGTACTTC. Translation: CASSTAPRGAKNIQYF.

The chain employs TRBV5-1 and TRBJ1-6; 8 bases match TRBD1. Germline V gene sequence: CDR1 SGHRS, CDR2 YFSETQ. The CDR3 is 17 amino acids. V was pared by 3 bases and J by 10 bases, with 15 bases of the junction left unmatched. This chain's CDR3 is CASSWNTGTGGRSPLHF. The CDR3, as DNA: TGCGCCAGCAGCTGGAACACCGGGACAGGAGGAAGATCACCCCTCCACTTT.

The chain joins TRBV18 to TRBJ1-2; D possibly corresponds to TRBD1 (6 bases). The V gene's germline CDR1 is KGHSH and CDR2 LQKENI. V was trimmed by 0 bases and J by 3 bases, leaving 8 bases between them. The CDR3 loop spans 14 amino acids. CDR3 region: CASSPPGHDYGYTF. The CDR3 nucleotides are TGTGCCAGCTCACCACCGGGACACGACTATGGCTACACCTTC.

The genes are TRBV7-3 and TRBJ1-1; D unclear. The CDR3 runs 15 residues. Germline V gene data show CDR1 as SGHTA and CDR2 as FQGTGA. Trimming removed 2 bases from V and 5 bases from J, with 15 bases in between. CDR3 residues: CASSLRGRSGTEAFF. The DNA of the CDR3 is TGTGCCAGCAGCTTACGTGGCAGGAGCGGGACTGAAGCTTTCTTT.

CDR3 sequence (DNA): TGTGCCAGCTCACCAGTGGAGACAGGGGGTTTGCGGGGCCTCACCGGGGAGCTGTTTTTT. Amino acids: CASSPVETGGLRGLTGELFF. The chain joins TRBV18 to TRBJ2-2, with 9 bases aligning to TRBD1. V was clipped by 2 bases and J by 4 bases; unmatched bases: 17. Germline lookup yields CDR1 KGHSH and CDR2 LQKENI. The CDR3 is 20 residues long.